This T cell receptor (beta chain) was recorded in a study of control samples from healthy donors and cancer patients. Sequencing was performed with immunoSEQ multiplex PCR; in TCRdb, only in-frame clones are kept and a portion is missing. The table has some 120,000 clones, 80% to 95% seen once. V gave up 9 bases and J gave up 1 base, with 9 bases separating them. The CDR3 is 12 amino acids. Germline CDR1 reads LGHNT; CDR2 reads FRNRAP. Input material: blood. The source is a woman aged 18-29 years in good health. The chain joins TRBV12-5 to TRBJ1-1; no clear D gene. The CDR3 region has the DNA TGTGCTAGCCTTGAGGGGAACACTGAAGCTTTCTTT. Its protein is CASLEGNTEAFF.